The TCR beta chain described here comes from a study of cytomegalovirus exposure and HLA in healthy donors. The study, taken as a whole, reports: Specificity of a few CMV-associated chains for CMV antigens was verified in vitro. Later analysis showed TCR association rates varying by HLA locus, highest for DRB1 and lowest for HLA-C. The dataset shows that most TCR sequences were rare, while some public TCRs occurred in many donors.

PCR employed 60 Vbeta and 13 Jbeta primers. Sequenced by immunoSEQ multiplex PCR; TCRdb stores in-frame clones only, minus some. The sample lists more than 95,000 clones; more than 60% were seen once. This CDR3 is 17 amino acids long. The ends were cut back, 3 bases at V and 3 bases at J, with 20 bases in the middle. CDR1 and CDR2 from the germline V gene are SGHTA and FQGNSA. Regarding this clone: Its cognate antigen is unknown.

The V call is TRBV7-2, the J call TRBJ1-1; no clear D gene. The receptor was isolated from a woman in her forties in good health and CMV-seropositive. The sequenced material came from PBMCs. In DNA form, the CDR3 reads TGTGCCAGCAGCTTTGTTCCCCACTTGGTCCCGGACACTGAAGCTTTCTTT. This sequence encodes CASSFVPHLVPDTEAFF.